These 13 T cell receptor beta chains originate from one sample sequenced in a study of T-cell reconstitution after alpha-beta-depleted transplantation in children. Unique molecular identifiers featured in how the TCRbeta library was prepared. Via MiXCR, TCRdb re-called the PCR reads, giving one row per CDR3 protein. The sample lists about 48,000 distinct CDR3 sequences; under 6.5% were seen once. Sequences were derived from PBMCs, mostly from graft donor cells, sampled 60 days after TCRalphabeta/CD19-depleted stem cell transplant. The receptors originated from a female patient aged 2-9 years who had a stem cell transplant for aplastic anemia, so the T cells may come from the graft donor.

This clonotype was seen many times. The chain is built from TRBV14 and TRBJ2-5; D remains ambiguous. The CDR3 has 15 residues. Trimming removed 7 bases at V and 1 base at J, with 16 bases between. Germline V gene lookup returns CDR1 SGHDN and CDR2 FVKESK. The CDR3 loop reads CASTSMGGLQETQYF. The CDR3 DNA reads as TGTGCCAGCACCTCCATGGGTGGGCTCCAAGAGACCCAGTACTTC.

In its sample, this clonotype was seen many times. The gene calls are TRBV7-8 and TRBJ2-2, with 7 bases identical to TRBD2. This CDR3 has 15 amino acids. The germline gives CDR1 SGHVS, CDR2 FQNEAQ. With 0 bases clipped from V and 4 bases from J, the junction kept 2 bases outside the gene matches. This chain's CDR3 is CASSLAGGATGELFF. The CDR3, as DNA: TGTGCCAGCAGCTTAGCGGGAGGGGCCACCGGGGAGCTGTTTTTT.

This clonotype was counted ten times or more. The chain joins TRBV12-3 or TRBV12-4 to TRBJ2-7; 8 bases fit TRBD1. V shed 6 bases and J 6 bases; nucleotides not matched to a gene: 10. The CDR3 consists of 14 residues. For the CDR3, the DNA is TGTGCCAGCAGCCTAGACAGGGGCTTTGGCGAGCAGTACTTC. Its protein is CASSLDRGFGEQYF.

This clonotype was counted at least ten times. V and J are TRBV20-1 and TRBJ2-1; 13 bases align to TRBD2. The CDR3 extends over 16 amino acids. The V and J ends lost 3 bases and 13 bases, in that order; junction bases with no gene match: 15. CDR1 and CDR2 (germline): DFQATT, SNEGSKA (reference sequence). The CDR3: CSARETSGRADGHQFF. The CDR3 DNA is TGCAGTGCTAGGGAAACTAGCGGGAGGGCCGATGGGCACCAGTTCTTC.

This clonotype was seen repeatedly, ten times or more. The V gene is TRBV29-1, the J gene TRBJ2-2; a weak D match, TRBD2 (7 bases). The CDR3 totals 14 residues. Germline CDR1 and CDR2: SQVTM and ANQGSEA. Trimming took 6 bases from V and 6 from J, leaving 17 bases between them. CDR3 DNA sequence: TGCAGCGTCCAAGGGGGGGCTAGGCCCGGGGAGCTGTTTTTT. This encodes CSVQGGARPGELFF.

This clonotype was picked up many times. The gene calls are TRBV12-3 or TRBV12-4 and TRBJ2-4; D is unresolved. The CDR3 loop spans 14 amino acids. The V and J ends lost 2 bases and 0 bases respectively, with 5 bases between them. CDR3 protein: CASSLWAAKNIQYF. The CDR3 coding sequence is TGTGCCAGCAGTTTATGGGCAGCCAAAAACATTCAGTACTTC.

At least ten counts were recorded for this clonotype. The chain carries TRBV25-1 and TRBJ2-7; D is possibly TRBD2 (5 bases). This CDR3 has 12 amino acids. Germline CDR1 and CDR2: MGHDK and SYGVNS. With 6 bases removed from V and 12 bases from J, the gap between germline ends came to 18 bases. The CDR3 loop is CASSLGAVGPYF. Written as DNA, the CDR3 is TGTGCCAGCAGCCTCGGAGCGGTCGGACCGTACTTC.

This clonotype has a count of ten or more. V usage is TRBV28 and J usage is TRBJ2-1; no reliable D call. The germline CDR1 and CDR2 sequences are MDHEN and SYDVKM. The V gene lost 3 bases and the J gene lost 2 bases, with 11 bases spanning the gap. CDR3 length: 15 residues. CDR3 in DNA: TGTGCCAGCAGTTTCCTTGATCAAGCCTACAATGAGCAGTTCTTC. This encodes CASSFLDQAYNEQFF.

This clonotype was recorded at least ten times. This chain links TRBV15 with TRBJ1-1; D gene unclear. Germline assignment: CDR1 LNHNV and CDR2 YYDKDF (reference sequence). V was trimmed by 3 bases and J by 0 bases, leaving 5 bases between them. This CDR3 has 13 residues. In DNA form, the CDR3 reads TGTGCCACCAGCAGGGGAATGAACACTGAAGCTTTCTTT. It translates to CATSRGMNTEAFF.

This clonotype showed up just a few times. The junction does not match germline at one end; this may be a read error. The J gene is TRBJ2-5, the V gene TRBV7-9; the match to TRBD2 covers 12 bases. CDR3 size: 14 residues. Germline lookup yields CDR1 SEHNR and CDR2 FQNEAQ (reference sequence). CDR3: CASSLAGGPETQYF. The CDR3 region has the DNA TGTGCCAGCAGCCTAGCGGGAGGGCCAGAGACCCAGTACTTC.

In its sample, this clonotype was seen many times. The V gene is TRBV15, the J gene TRBJ1-5; D is undetermined. Trimming cost V 0 bases and J 9 bases, with 6 bases left between them. This CDR3 is 12 amino acids long. Germline CDR1 is LNHNV and CDR2 is YYDKDF (reference sequence). CDR3 loop: CATSRDRGPQHF. The CDR3 coding sequence is TGTGCCACCAGCAGAGATCGCGGGCCCCAGCATTTT.

The table lists this clonotype with a few counts. The chain uses TRBV20-1 and TRBJ1-1; D might be TRBD1 (5 bases). Per germline, CDR1 DFQATT and CDR2 SNEGSKA (reference sequence). CDR3 length: 12 amino acids. With 3 bases removed from V and 6 bases from J, the gap between germline ends came to 11 bases. CDR3 DNA sequence: TGCAGTGCTAGTGGGGGGAGCGCTGAAGCTTTCTTT. This translates into CSASGGSAEAFF.

This clonotype was observed at least ten times. The V and J genes are TRBV5-1 and TRBJ2-3; D is perhaps TRBD1 or TRBD2 (5 bases each). The V end lost 4 bases, the J end lost 0 bases, and 12 bases lay between the germline ends. CDR3 length equals 15 residues. Germline CDR1 and CDR2: SGHRS and YFSETQ. CDR3 sequence: CASSRDHPSTDTQYF. CDR3 nucleotides: TGCGCCAGCAGCCGGGACCACCCTAGCACAGATACGCAGTATTTT.